This T cell receptor beta chain derives from a study of CD8+ T cells in alopecia areata. Regarding the study as a whole: During tofacitinib treatment, many expanded lesional clones remained in scalp and blood. Sequences from scalp samples also cover resident alphabeta T cells of normal skin. Affected scalp, especially in alopecia totalis/universalis, had a higher clonality than normal scalp did.

There are 12 residues in the CDR3. Germline CDR1 and CDR2: PRHDT and FYEKMQ (reference sequence). The V and J ends lost 5 bases and 0 bases respectively, with 4 bases between them. As to treatment: oral pan-JAK inhibitor, 5-10 mg twice daily. The authors extracted RNA and reverse transcribed it into cDNA as the sequencing template. The table came from immunoSEQ multiplex PCR; TCRdb's copy has only in-frame clones and leaves some out. This sample yields around 200,000 clones, of which about 53% are seen a single time; roughly a tenth belongs to the top ten. Note on this clone: Its antigen remains unidentified. Different DNA sequences within this sample yield the same CDR3.

The specimen comprised CD8+ T cells sorted from blood, sampled at week 24, from a patient treated with tofacitinib. This receptor was identified in a human donor with alopecia areata. The chain is built from TRBV13 and TRBJ1-1; D unclear. The CDR3 region has the DNA TGTGCCAGCAGCCTGGTGAACACTGAAGCTTTCTTT. Amino acid sequence: CASSLVNTEAFF.